Shown below are 12 T cell receptor beta chains from a single sample sequenced in a study of molecular identifiers for immune sequencing clone quantification. TCRdb independently ran MiXCR on the PCR reads; one entry per CDR3 protein. This table holds approximately 40,000 distinct CDR3 sequences, roughly 24% found once. The sequenced sample consisted of naive CD8+ T cells from blood, with Jurkat cell RNA spiked in. Subset in this sample: FACS-sorted CD8+CD4-CCR7+CD45RA+ naive T cells. The receptors stem from a human donor in good health. Some libraries in this study had Jurkat cell RNA spiked in.

On this clonotype itself: This may be a read error: a much more frequent sequence differs by one nucleotide. V and J are TRBV4-1 and TRBJ2-7; 9 bases are a match to TRBD1. Trimming removed 5 bases from V and 2 bases from J; junction bases left unmatched: 4. The CDR3 runs to 14 residues. Germline values: CDR1 MGHRA, CDR2 YSYEKL. CDR3 amino acids: CASSSGTGTYEQYF. The CDR3 DNA is TGCGCCAGCAGCTCCGGGACAGGGACCTACGAGCAGTACTTC.

The V call is TRBV12-3 or TRBV12-4, the J call TRBJ2-3; 7 nucleotides match TRBD2. The trim removed 8 bases at V and 0 bases at J, leaving 5 bases unmatched. The CDR3 runs 14 residues. DNA for the CDR3: TGTGCCAGCTTCGAAGCGGGAAGCACAGATACGCAGTATTTT. Translating it yields CASFEAGSTDTQYF.

On this clonotype: A single base separates this from a much larger clone, so it may be a read error. The chain combines TRBV10-3 with TRBJ1-3; no firm D call. Germline V lookup: CDR1 ENHRY, CDR2 SYGVKD. With 2 bases removed from V and 3 bases from J, the gap between germline ends came to 14 bases. This CDR3 has 16 residues. The CDR3 nucleotides are TGTGCCATCAGTGAGGCGGGCAGCCACTTTGGAAACACCATATATTTT. It is translated as CAISEAGSHFGNTIYF.

On this clonotype itself: This may be a read error: a much more frequent sequence differs by one nucleotide. The conserved phenylalanine or tryptophan is not found at the CDR3 terminus, so this likely reflects a read error. The gene calls are TRBV3-1 and TRBJ2-7; D remains unclear. The germline CDR1 and CDR2 sequences are LGHDT and YNNKEL (reference sequence). The V and J ends lost 0 bases and 2 bases respectively, with 8 bases between them. CDR3 length: 14 residues. CDR3 sequence: CASSQEGRAYEQYS. The CDR3, as DNA: TGTGCCAGCAGCCAAGAGGGCAGAGCCTACGAGCAGTACTCC.

The chain combines TRBV6-5 with TRBJ2-3; no reliable D call. This CDR3 region has 16 residues. Germline V gene data show CDR1 as MNHEY and CDR2 as SVGAGI. The ends were cut back, 4 bases at V and 1 base at J, with 15 bases in the middle. CDR3 sequence: CASSSQGPRGTDTQYF. Written as DNA, the CDR3 is TGTGCCAGCAGTTCTCAAGGGCCAAGGGGCACAGATACGCAGTATTTT.

The CDR3 sequence is CASRWPGGGDEQFF. As DNA, the CDR3 is TGCGCCAGCAGGTGGCCAGGGGGGGGCGATGAGCAGTTCTTC. The chain is built from TRBV5-1 and TRBJ2-1; D could derive from TRBD1 or TRBD2 (7 bases each). Trimming took off 5 bases at V and 8 bases at J, with 17 bases between the two ends. The CDR3 is 14 amino acids. CDR1 is SGHRS, CDR2 YFSETQ, per germline.

This clonotype showed up many times. V usage is TRBV24-1 and J usage is TRBJ2-7; 9 positions match TRBD2. The CDR3 spans 16 residues. The J segment lost 4 bases and the V segment lost 4 bases, leaving 10 bases of the junction unmatched. In germline, CDR1 is KGHDR, CDR2 SFDVKD. The chain's CDR3 is CATSDPTSGATYEQYF. For the CDR3, the DNA is TGTGCCACCAGTGACCCGACTAGCGGAGCTACTTACGAGCAGTACTTC.

Details on this clonotype: This may arise from a read error, as a much more abundant clone is one base away. The V and J genes are TRBV4-2 and TRBJ1-1; no clear D. Germline V lookup: CDR1 LGHNA, CDR2 YNFKEQ. The CDR3 is 14 amino acids. Deletions cut 4 bases from V and 4 bases from J, with 13 bases between. The DNA for the CDR3 is TGTGCCAGCAGCCCACGCCTGGGTATCACTGAAGCTTTCTTT. Translation gives CASSPRLGITEAFF.

V is TRBV27 and J is TRBJ2-7; 9 nucleotides line up with TRBD1. The length of the CDR3 is 14 residues. Germline-derived CDR1 and CDR2 are MNHEY and SMNVEV (reference sequence). With 5 bases clipped from V and 3 bases from J, the junction kept 5 bases outside the gene matches. The CDR3 sequence: CASSPRDRDYEQYF. CDR3 in DNA: TGTGCCAGCAGTCCCCGGGACAGGGACTACGAGCAGTACTTC.

This clonotype has at least ten counts. The chain employs TRBV6-5 and TRBJ1-2; D gene uncertain. The germline V and J ends were trimmed by 2 bases and 4 bases, with 14 bases remaining between them. Germline CDR1 and CDR2: MNHEY and SVGAGI. The CDR3 loop spans 15 amino acids. CDR3: CASSYDVGEVYGYTF. CDR3 DNA: TGTGCCAGCAGTTACGACGTAGGAGAAGTCTATGGCTACACCTTC.

This clonotype came up many times. V gene TRBV12-3 or TRBV12-4 combines with J gene TRBJ2-2, with D unresolved. This CDR3 is built from 14 residues. Trimming left V 8 bases short and J 0 bases short, with 10 bases between. The CDR3 DNA reads as TGTGCCAGCCCCCAAGACCCGAACACCGGGGAGCTGTTTTTT. It yields the protein CASPQDPNTGELFF.

In its sample, this clonotype was seen once. A much more abundant neighbour one base away suggests this may be a read error. CDR3 bases: TGTGCCAGCAGTTCCCCTAGCGGGAGCCGGGATACGCAGTATTTT. Translation gives CASSSPSGSRDTQYF. The chain carries TRBV27 and TRBJ2-3, with TRBD2 matching over 10 bases. After removal of 4 bases from V and 6 bases from J, the junction contained 7 bases not matched to a gene. Germline loops: CDR1 MNHEY, CDR2 SMNVEV (reference sequence). This CDR3 region has 15 residues.